This T cell receptor (beta chain) originates from a study of T cell repertoires in cytomegalovirus infection (dated by TCRdb to about 2019). About the full investigation: Alongside well-studied HLA-B-restricted epitopes, the peptide stimulations were aimed at recently identified HLA-C-restricted CMV epitopes, whose presentation resists viral immunomodulation. The HLA type of each donor mattered for the analysis, because public TCR beta signatures pointed to carriage of CMV infection along with the matching HLA type.

Concerning this clonotype itself: The antigen it recognizes is unknown. Per-nucleotide qualities are absent, and no much larger clonotype sits a single base away.

What the treatment or condition label conveys for this sample: in vitro stimulation with specific CMV peptide epitopes to enrich CMV-specific T cells. Reads for this sample came from an Illumina HiSeq 1500. TCRdb passed the public sequencing reads through fastp at Q25 and MiXCR, retaining productive beta sequences. Every CDR3 protein is listed once, alongside the most common genes and DNA of its rows. In all, the sample holds 650,000 to 850,000 distinct CDR3 sequences, and under 35% of those were seen once. The top ten constitute around 13% of the sample. What the research found in general, with its limitations: In both this cohort and an independent approximately 370-donor cohort, the cumulative frequency of public TCR beta family members distinguished carriers of CMV infection plus the relevant HLA type. In the ex vivo response, HLA-C-restricted CMV-specific TCR beta clonotypes were dominant, and in two of eight donors the single most frequent clonotype came from this HLA-C-restricted group.

The CDR3 runs 15 residues from the cysteine to the phenylalanine. Left in the record is the CDR3 DNA by itself, 45 bases read in frame from the first base. From a lookup of the germline V gene (reference sequence), CDR1 and CDR2 are SEHNR and FQNEAQ. V is reduced by 4 bases and J by 0 bases, leaving a spacing of 9 bases between them. The TCR was taken from a human donor in good health (CMV status not recorded). Some clones in this sample may be carry-over from other donors' samples. Sequencing was performed on cultured CD8+ T cells from PBMCs, taken from culture after CMV antigen stimulation. The V and J segments used are TRBV7-9 and TRBJ1-4; a weak D assignment points to TRBD1 (6 bases agree). The sequenced DNA is TGTGCCAGCAGCTGGAGGGGGACAACTAATGAAAAACTGTTTTTT. Its amino acids are CASSWRGTTNEKLFF.